Listed below are T cell receptor beta chains from one sample, sequenced in a study of T cell clones after liver transplantation. TCRdb keeps only in-frame clones here, not all; method: immunoSEQ multiplex PCR. The sample carries some 110,000 clones, 82% recorded once. The source material was CD4+ T cells from blood, sampled before liver transplant. The source is a human donor who received a liver transplant. The conserved cysteine and the conserved F or W are not part of the CDR3 here. The order of the fields is J gene, V gene, CDR3 protein.

J: TRBJ1-5
V: TRBV27
CDR3: ASRPGTGDRQPQH

J: TRBJ1-1
V: TRBV5-1
CDR3: ASSTLGQGPEAF

J: TRBJ2-7
V: TRBV5-5
CDR3: ASSQGTGLSYEQY

J: TRBJ2-5
V: TRBV19
CDR3: ASSILGTGEETQY

J: TRBJ2-7
V: TRBV2
CDR3: ASRVPGLTLSYEQY

J: TRBJ2-7
V: TRBV29-1
CDR3: SVGWSYEQY

J: TRBJ1-2
V: TRBV19
CDR3: ASSIAGTTYGYT

J: TRBJ2-2
V: TRBV6-4
CDR3: ASRLDRNTGELF

J: TRBJ1-6
V: TRBV6-5
CDR3: ASSDRDNSPLH

J: TRBJ2-2
V: TRBV5-1
CDR3: ASSLPGLALNTGELF